Described below is a single T cell receptor beta chain sequence and its context. Antigen specificity is unknown. At one end the junction does not follow the germline gene, possibly because of a read error. An even split of each subset's genomic DNA across several immunoSEQ plates was performed. The method was immunoSEQ multiplex PCR; TCRdb's version includes in-frame clones alone and lacks a portion of them. Among 2 million to 2.5 million clones, 80% to 95% were seen once, and the ten largest hold under 0.45%. The sample is drawn from a study of shared clonotypes between healthy human individuals. General study findings and limits: The genetic and exposure-history diversity represented was limited by few donors. Generation probabilities were higher for clonotypes shared across all four sorted-subset donors than for unshared ones.

Sequenced sample: naive CD4+ T cells from PBMCs. Subset noted: CD45RA+ positively selected. The sequence was collected from a young man in good health. Some clones in this sample may be carry-over from other donors' samples.

The CDR3 is CSVEGTSGRARLFF. CDR3 DNA: TGCAGCGTGGAAGGGACTAGCGGGAGGGCCCGTCTGTTCTTC. The gene calls are TRBV29-1 and TRBJ2-1; TRBD2 agrees at 16 bases. CDR1 SQVTM and CDR2 ANQGSEA come from the germline V gene. This CDR3 has 14 amino acids.